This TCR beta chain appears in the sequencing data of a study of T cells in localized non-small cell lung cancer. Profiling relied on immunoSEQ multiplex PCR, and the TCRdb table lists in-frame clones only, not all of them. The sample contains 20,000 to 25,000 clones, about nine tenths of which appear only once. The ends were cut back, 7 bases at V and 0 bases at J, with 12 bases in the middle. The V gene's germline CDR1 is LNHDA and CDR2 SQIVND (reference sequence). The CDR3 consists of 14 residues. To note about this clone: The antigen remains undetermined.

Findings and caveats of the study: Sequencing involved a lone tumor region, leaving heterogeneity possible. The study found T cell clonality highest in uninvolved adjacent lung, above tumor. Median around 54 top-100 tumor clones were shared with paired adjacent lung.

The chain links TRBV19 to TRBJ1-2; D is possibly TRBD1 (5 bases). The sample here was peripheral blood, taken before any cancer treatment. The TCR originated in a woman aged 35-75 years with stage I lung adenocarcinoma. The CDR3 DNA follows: TGTGCCAGTAATGACAGAGGGGCTAACTATGGCTACACCTTC. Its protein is CASNDRGANYGYTF.